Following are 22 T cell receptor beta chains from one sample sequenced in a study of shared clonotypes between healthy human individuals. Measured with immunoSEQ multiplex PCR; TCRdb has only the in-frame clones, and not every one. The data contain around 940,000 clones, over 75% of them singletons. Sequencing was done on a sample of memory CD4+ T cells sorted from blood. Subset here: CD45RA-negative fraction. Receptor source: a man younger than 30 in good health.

The chain's CDR3 is CASSSKNRQRVTQYF. The CDR3, as DNA: TGTGCCAGCAGTTCCAAGAATAGGCAGCGGGTGACCCAGTACTTC. The rearrangement uses TRBV2 and TRBJ2-5; possibly TRBD2 for D (6 bases). Germline CDR1 and CDR2: SNHLY and FYNNEI. Trimming took 5 bases from V and 7 from J, leaving 20 bases between them. This CDR3 spans 15 amino acids. The full variable domain, with the rest looked up from reference TRBV2 and TRBJ2-5, is EPEVTQTPSHQVTQMGQEVILRCVPISNHLYFYWYRQILGQKVEFLVSFYNNEISEKSEIFDDQFSVERPDGSNFTLKIRSTKLEDSAMYFCASSSKNRQRVTQYFGPGTRLLVL.

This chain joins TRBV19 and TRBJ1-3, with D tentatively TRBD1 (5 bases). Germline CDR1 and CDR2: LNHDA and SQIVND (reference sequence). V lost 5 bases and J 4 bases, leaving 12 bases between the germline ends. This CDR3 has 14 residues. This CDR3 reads CASSQTGRGNTIYF. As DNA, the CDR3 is TGTGCCAGTAGTCAAACAGGCCGGGGAAACACCATATATTTT.

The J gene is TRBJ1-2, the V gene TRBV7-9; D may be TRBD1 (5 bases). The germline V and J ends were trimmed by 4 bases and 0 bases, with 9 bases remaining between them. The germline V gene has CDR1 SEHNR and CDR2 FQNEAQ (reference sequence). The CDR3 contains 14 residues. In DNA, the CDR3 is TGTGCCAGCAGCTCCAGGGAAGCTAACTATGGCTACACCTTC. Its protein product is CASSSREANYGYTF.

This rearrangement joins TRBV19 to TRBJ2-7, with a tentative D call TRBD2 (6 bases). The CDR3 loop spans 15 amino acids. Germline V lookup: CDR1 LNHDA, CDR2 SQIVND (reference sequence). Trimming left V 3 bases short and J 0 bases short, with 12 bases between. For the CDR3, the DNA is TGTGCCAGTAGTATTCTCTACGGGAGCTCCTACGAGCAGTACTTC. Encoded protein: CASSILYGSSYEQYF.

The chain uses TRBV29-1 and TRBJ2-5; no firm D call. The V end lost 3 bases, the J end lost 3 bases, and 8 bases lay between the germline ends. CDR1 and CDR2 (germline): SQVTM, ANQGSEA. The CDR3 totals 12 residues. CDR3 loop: CSVENLEETQYF. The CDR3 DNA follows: TGCAGCGTTGAGAACTTAGAAGAGACCCAGTACTTC. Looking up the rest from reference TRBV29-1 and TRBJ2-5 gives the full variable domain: SAVISQKPSRDICQRGTSLTIQCQVDSQVTMMFWYRQQPGQSLTLIATANQGSEATYESGFVIDKFPISRPNLTFSTLTVSNMSPEDSSIYLCSVENLEETQYFGPGTRLLVL.

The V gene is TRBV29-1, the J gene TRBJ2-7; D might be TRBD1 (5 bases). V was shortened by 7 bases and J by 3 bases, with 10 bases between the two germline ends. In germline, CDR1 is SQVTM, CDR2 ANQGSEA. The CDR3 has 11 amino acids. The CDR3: CSGQDSYEQYF. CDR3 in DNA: TGCAGCGGACAAGACAGCTACGAGCAGTACTTC.

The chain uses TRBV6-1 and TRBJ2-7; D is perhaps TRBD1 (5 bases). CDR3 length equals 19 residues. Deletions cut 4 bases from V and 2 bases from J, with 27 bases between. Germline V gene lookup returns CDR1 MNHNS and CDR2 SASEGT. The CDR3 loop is CASSAEHPIGAGPTYEQYF. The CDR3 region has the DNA TGTGCCAGCAGTGCAGAGCACCCGATTGGGGCAGGCCCTACCTACGAGCAGTACTTC.

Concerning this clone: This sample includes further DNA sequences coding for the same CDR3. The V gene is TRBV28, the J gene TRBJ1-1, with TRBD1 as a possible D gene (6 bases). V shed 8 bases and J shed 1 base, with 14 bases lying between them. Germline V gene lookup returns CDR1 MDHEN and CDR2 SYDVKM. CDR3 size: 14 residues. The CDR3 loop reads CASRLQGKNTEAFF. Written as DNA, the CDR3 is TGTGCCAGCCGCTTACAGGGTAAGAACACTGAAGCTTTCTTT. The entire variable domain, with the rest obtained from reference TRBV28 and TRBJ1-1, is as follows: DVKVTQSSRYLVKRTGEKVFLECVQDMDHENMFWYRQDPGLGLRLIYFSYDVKMKEKGDIPEGYSVSREKKERFSLILESASTNQTSMYLCASRLQGKNTEAFFGQGTRLTVV.

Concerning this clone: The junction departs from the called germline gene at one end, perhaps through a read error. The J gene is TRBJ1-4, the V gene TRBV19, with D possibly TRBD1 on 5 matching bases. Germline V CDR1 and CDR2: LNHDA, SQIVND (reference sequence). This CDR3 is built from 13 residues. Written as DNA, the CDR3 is TGTGCCAGTAGTATGAATCGGGGGAATGGGGCGAATTTT. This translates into CASSMNRGNGANF.

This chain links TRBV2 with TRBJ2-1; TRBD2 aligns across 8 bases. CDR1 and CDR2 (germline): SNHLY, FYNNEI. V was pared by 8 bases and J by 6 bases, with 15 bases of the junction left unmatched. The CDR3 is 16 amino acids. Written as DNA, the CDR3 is TGTGCCAGCGGACCCCCCGGCTTAGCGGGGATCAATGAGCAGTTCTTC. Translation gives CASGPPGLAGINEQFF.

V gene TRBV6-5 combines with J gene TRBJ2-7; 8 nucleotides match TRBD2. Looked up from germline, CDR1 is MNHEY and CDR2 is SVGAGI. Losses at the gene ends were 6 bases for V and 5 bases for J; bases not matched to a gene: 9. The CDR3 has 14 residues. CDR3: CASSPGGGIDEQYF. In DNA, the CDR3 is TGTGCCAGCAGCCCGGGGGGGGGTATCGACGAGCAGTACTTC.

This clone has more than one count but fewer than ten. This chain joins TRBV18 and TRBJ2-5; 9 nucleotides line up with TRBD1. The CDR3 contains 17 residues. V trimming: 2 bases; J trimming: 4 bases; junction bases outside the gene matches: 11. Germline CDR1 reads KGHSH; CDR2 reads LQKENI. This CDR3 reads CASSPYPGQGLGETQYF. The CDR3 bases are TGTGCCAGCTCACCATACCCGGGACAGGGATTGGGAGAGACCCAGTACTTC.

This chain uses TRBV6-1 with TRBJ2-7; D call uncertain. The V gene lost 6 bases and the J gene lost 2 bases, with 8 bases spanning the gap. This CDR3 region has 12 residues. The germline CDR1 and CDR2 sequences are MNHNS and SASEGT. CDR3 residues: CASRGPTYEQYF. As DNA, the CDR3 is TGTGCCAGCAGGGGTCCCACCTACGAGCAGTACTTC.

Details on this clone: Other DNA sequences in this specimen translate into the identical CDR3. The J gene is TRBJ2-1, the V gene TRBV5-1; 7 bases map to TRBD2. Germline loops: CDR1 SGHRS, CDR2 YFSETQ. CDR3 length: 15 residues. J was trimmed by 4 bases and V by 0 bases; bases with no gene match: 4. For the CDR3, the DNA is TGCGCCAGCAGCTTGGGCCTAGCGGTATACAATGAGCAGTTCTTC. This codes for CASSLGLAVYNEQFF.

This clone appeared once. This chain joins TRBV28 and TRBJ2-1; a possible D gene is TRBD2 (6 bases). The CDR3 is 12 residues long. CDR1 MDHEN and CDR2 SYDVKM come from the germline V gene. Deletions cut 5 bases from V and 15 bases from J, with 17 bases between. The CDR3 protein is CASSLPRRERFF. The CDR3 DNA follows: TGTGCCAGCAGTCTCCCTCGGAGGGAGAGGTTCTTC.

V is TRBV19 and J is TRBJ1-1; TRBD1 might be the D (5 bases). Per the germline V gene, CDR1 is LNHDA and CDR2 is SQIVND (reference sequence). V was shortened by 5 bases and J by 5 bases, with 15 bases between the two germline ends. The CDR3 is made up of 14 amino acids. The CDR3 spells CASSARAEGTEAFF. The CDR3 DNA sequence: TGTGCCAGTAGTGCCCGGGCTGAGGGGACTGAAGCTTTCTTT.

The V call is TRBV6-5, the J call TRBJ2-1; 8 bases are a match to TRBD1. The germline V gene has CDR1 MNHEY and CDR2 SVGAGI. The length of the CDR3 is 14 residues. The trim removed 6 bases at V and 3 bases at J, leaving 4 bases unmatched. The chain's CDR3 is CASSTDRGYNEQFF. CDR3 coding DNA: TGTGCCAGCAGCACCGACAGGGGCTACAATGAGCAGTTCTTC.

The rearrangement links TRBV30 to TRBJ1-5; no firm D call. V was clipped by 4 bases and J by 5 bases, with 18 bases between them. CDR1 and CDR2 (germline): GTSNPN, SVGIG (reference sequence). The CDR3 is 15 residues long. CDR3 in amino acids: CAWTNPGPLDQPQHF. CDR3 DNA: TGTGCCTGGACTAACCCCGGACCTCTCGATCAGCCCCAGCATTTT.

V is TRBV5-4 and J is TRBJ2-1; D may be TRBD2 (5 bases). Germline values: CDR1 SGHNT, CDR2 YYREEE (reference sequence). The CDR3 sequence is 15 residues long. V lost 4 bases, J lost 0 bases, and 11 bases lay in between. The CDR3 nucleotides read TGTGCCAGCAGCGTGACTGCGGGCTCCTACAATGAGCAGTTCTTC. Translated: CASSVTAGSYNEQFF.

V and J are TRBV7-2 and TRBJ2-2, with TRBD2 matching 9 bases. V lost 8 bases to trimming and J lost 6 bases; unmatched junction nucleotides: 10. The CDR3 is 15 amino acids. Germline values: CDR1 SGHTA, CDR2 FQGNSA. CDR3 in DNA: TGTGCCAGCGGGAAGATAGCGGGAGTAGCCGGGGAGCTGTTTTTT. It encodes CASGKIAGVAGELFF.

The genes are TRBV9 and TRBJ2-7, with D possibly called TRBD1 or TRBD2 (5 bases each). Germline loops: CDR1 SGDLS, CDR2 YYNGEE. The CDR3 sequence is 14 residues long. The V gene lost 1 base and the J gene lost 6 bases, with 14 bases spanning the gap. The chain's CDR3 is CASSVSGTAAEQYF. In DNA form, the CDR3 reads TGTGCCAGCAGCGTATCCGGGACGGCTGCCGAGCAGTACTTC.

Here the CDR3 reads CASTIAKGRANYGYTF. The CDR3 DNA is TGTGCCAGCACCATAGCAAAAGGACGAGCTAACTATGGCTACACCTTC. The chain employs TRBV5-8 and TRBJ1-2, with D hard to call. Germline CDR1 is SGHTS and CDR2 is YDEGEE. The CDR3 is 16 amino acids. Trimming took off 6 bases at V and 0 bases at J, with 18 bases between the two ends. The full variable domain, with the rest looked up from reference TRBV5-8 and TRBJ1-2, is EAGVTQSPTHLIKTRGQQATLRCSPISGHTSVYWYQQALGLGLQFLLWYDEGEERNRGNFPPRFSGRQFPNYSSELNVNALELEDSALYLCASTIAKGRANYGYTFGSGTRLTVV.